This T cell receptor (beta chain) came from a study of blood T cell repertoires in COVID-19. Across the study: The study drew acute and convalescent COVID-19 samples from the United States, Italy and Spain. T cells, B-cell-depleted T cells, or PBMCs provided the cDNA or gDNA that served as material.

The germline V gene has CDR1 KGHSH and CDR2 LQKENI. The V end was cut by 5 bases, the J end by 5 bases, with 12 bases between. The CDR3 length is 13 residues. Some clones are missing from TCRdb's copy, which holds only in-frame ones; the method was immunoSEQ multiplex PCR. The sample carries 230,000 or so clones, roughly 89% recorded once. This chain links TRBV18 with TRBJ2-5; possible D gene TRBD2, 6 bases. The sequenced sample consisted of peripheral blood. This TCR was recovered from a woman in her fifties or sixties with COVID-19, enrolled during active disease. CDR3 region: CASSSGLPETQYF. Written as DNA, the CDR3 is TGTGCCAGCTCAAGCGGACTACCCGAGACCCAGTACTTC. Full variable domain (remainder filled in from reference TRBV18 and TRBJ2-5): NAGVMQNPRHLVRRRGQEARLRCSPMKGHSHVYWYRQLPEEGLKFMVYLQKENIIDESGMPKERFSAEFPKEGPSILRIQQVVRGDSAAYFCASSSGLPETQYFGPGTRLLVL.